This record looks at one TCR beta chain sequence and its context. Its binding antigen is unknown. No clone much larger than this one lies a single base away; base qualities are absent. The junction shows trimming of 9 bases on V and 9 bases on J, plus 15 bases between the germline ends. The CDR3 runs 13 amino acids, cysteine and phenylalanine included. This entry keeps only the CDR3 DNA: 39 bases, framed from base 1. CDR1 and CDR2, per the germline V gene, are LGHNT and FRNRAP. The sample comes from a study of cytomegalovirus exposure and HLA in healthy donors (dated by TCRdb to about 2017). With regard to the full study: An earlier analysis of 587 of the donors reported around 280 Gb of sequence data and approximately 120 million unique TCR beta sequences obtained from about 200 million T cells. An early release that covered about 600 HLA-typed donors contained 250 to 350 gigabases of sequencing data and about 93 million unique TCR sequences. Among the roughly 430 genotyped donors, roughly 80% belonged to the genetic ancestry cluster associated with self-reported Caucasian donors. The study aimed to test whether signatures of past pathogen exposure could be identified by cataloging public T cell receptors. The study profiled the T cell repertoires of more than 500 subjects by immunosequencing and related them to cytomegalovirus serostatus. In addition to the first cohort of approximately 670 subjects, a separate validation cohort of approximately 120 different subjects was used. To predict cytomegalovirus infection status, the study brought together high-throughput TCR immunosequencing, statistical association of individual TCRs with disease status, and machine learning. A later analysis re-analyzed previously published TCR beta repertoires from hundreds of donors and added high-resolution HLA genotyping to study TCR occurrence patterns. In the later analysis, no new phenotypic data were used to find candidate immune exposures; instead, reliance was placed on TCR beta sequences and their occurrence across donors. In an earlier analysis of over 550 of the donors, high-throughput TCR beta sequencing was used to judge whether each TCR beta V gene segment behaved as functional or pseudogenic. Alongside the repertoire data, information on donor age, sex, ethnicity and CMV serostatus was compiled. A later genetic analysis took genome-wide SNP genotypes for about 55% of the roughly 670 donors and used that subset as a discovery cohort. Every repertoire in the discovery cohort had been generated on one and the same sequencing platform. Both class I and class II loci were covered by HLA typing, at four-digit resolution. The number of typed donors differed by locus: about 629-630 for A, B, C, DRB1 and DQB1; some 500 for DQA1; approximately 610 for DPA1; and around 470 for DPB1. Because of strong linkage in the cohort, 5 or 6 DR-DQ haplotypes were treated as single units for association and clustering. On average, around 230,000 unique TCR beta nucleotide sequences were sequenced per donor among 398 genotyped donors of the cohort, with 15% to 20% of those sequences being non-productive. The paper's findings and limits, for the study overall: Broadly in line with IMGT annotations, most TCR beta V segments showed up in productive rearrangements about 90% or about 30% of the time in an earlier analysis of around 600 of the donors. Compared with equally common non-associated chains, HLA-associated TCR beta chains in a later analysis were more clonally expanded and had lower generation probabilities. A few of the identified cytomegalovirus-associated TCR beta chains were confirmed in vitro to be specific for cytomegalovirus antigens. HLA typing was unavailable for some donors at each locus, so association tests used only the typed subset. A cluster of highly shared sequence variants was judged likely to be a technical artifact of the sequencing pipeline. A later genetic analysis associated a missense DCLRE1C variant with V-gene and J-gene trimming of TCR beta chains, and an independent cohort replicated the association. For the cohort, immune exposure information was limited to CMV serostatus. In both the original and validation cohorts, the classifier was reported to diagnose cytomegalovirus status with high specificity and sensitivity. A later analysis associated 15,000 or so TCR beta sequences with specific HLA alleles at a false discovery rate of 0.05. When HLA alleles, especially DR and DQ, strongly co-occurred, TCR associations were difficult to assign to individual alleles. Roughly 15 rarely observed V segments, including chromosome 9 orphons, were excluded from the earlier analysis of some 590 of the donors because counts were too low. According to a later analysis, most CMV-associated TCR beta chains appeared to be HLA-restricted, and the HLA associations seemed to be driven largely by CMV exposure. In a later genetic analysis, fewer N-insertions in productive TCRs were reported among donors in an Asian-associated ancestry cluster than the roughly 670-donor mean. Some IMGT-functional V segments, including TRBV6-2 and TRBV6-3, could not be distinguished by the 87-base-pair reads and were therefore excluded. Correlated functional status among segregating V segments might be attributable to linkage disequilibrium, but an unknown experimental factor could not be ruled out. According to a later analysis, parvovirus B19, influenza, CMV and Epstein-Barr virus appeared linked to several top co-occurrence clusters. The authors suggested that the approach could potentially be generalized to other disease states and immunological phenotypes. Across donors, most TCR sequences were observed very rarely, whereas some public TCRs were present in many individuals. In a later analysis, the rate of TCR association differed among HLA loci, with DRB1 alleles having the most associated TCRs and HLA-C alleles having the fewest. A further reported finding was that TCR beta sequences accurately predicted the HLA-A and HLA-B alleles for most subjects in the first cohort. Presence/absence analyses assumed roughly uniform sequencing depth across donors, an assumption that may not hold. This cohort had only TCR beta chains sequenced, and the lack of alpha or paired-chain data limited which features could be detected. A total of around 150 TCR beta chains were listed by the study as associated with cytomegalovirus.

The cohort comprised around 690 healthy bone marrow donors. All cohort members were sampled while nominally healthy, although unrecorded immune exposures were likely present. The donor tested CMV seropositive, placing the donor among the 310 or so seropositive members of the cohort. A peripheral blood sample was collected from each donor, and TCR beta sequencing was performed on peripheral blood mononuclear cells. Genomic DNA was extracted from the blood cell samples with the Qiagen DNeasy Blood Extraction Kit. Libraries were prepared through the immunoSEQ multiplex PCR assay. A mixture of 60 forward primers for TCR Vbeta segments and 13 reverse primers for TCR Jbeta segments was used in the multiplex PCR. A multiplex PCR assay on genomic DNA amplified the CDR3 region of rearranged TCR beta genes. Amplified TCR beta libraries were sequenced as 87-base-pair reads on the Illumina HiSeq System. The paper's data handling went like this. Across the 670 or so repertoires, a later analysis counted tens of millions of unique TCR beta chains, about 10 million of which were shared by at least two donors. To remove PCR and sequencing errors, raw reads were error-corrected and collapsed into unique sequences using a nearest-neighbor algorithm that merged closely related sequences. To assign V, D and J gene segments, CDR3 sequences were aligned to IMGT reference sequences. Each retained sequence needed at least a six-nucleotide match to both a V gene segment and a J gene segment. Rearrangements were classified as productive when the CDR3 lacked stop codons and remained in frame with V and J, and all other rearrangements were classified as non-productive. Following IMGT convention, CDR3 was defined as the stretch from the second conserved V-encoded cysteine to the conserved J-encoded phenylalanine. In an earlier analysis of some 550 of the donors, sequences lacking an unambiguous match to a single V gene segment were excluded. An earlier analysis of 550 to 650 of the donors classified V segments as functional when productive rearrangements were above 56.7% and as segregating when the standard deviation between donors was above 5%. A statistical classification framework was developed to diagnose cytomegalovirus status using the catalog of TCR beta chain sequences. A later analysis assigned V and J genes by comparing TCR nucleotide sequences with IMGT/GENE-DB human TR gene sequences. A later analysis assigned CDR3 sequences and most-parsimonious VDJ recombination scenarios with the TCRdist pipeline. A later analysis defined each TCR beta chain by its CDR3 amino acid sequence plus V-gene family, and excluded reads lacking a unique V-gene family. A later analysis removed 592 highly shared, low-generation-probability nucleotide sequences to deal with suspected cross-contamination and a sequencing artifact. A later analysis calculated a clonal expansion index for each public chain from normalized within-repertoire ranks of inferred template counts. In a later analysis, generation probabilities were computed with a VDJ recombination model fitted to out-of-frame rearrangements, and the resulting probabilities were checked against IGoR. Hypergeometric tests were used in a later analysis to score TCR-TCR, TCR-HLA and TCR-CMV co-occurrence, with a repertoire-size bias correction applied to the TCR pairs. To estimate false discovery rates, a later analysis permuted the HLA or CMV assignments 20 times. In a later analysis, co-occurring TCRs were grouped using DBSCAN, and TCRdist sequence similarity was added for clustering within HLA-allele-positive subsets. Repertoires with fewer than 30,000 or more than 120,000 public chains, plus five repertoires with anomalous nucleotide sharing, were excluded from co-occurrence clustering. TCRdb retrieved this table from immuneACCESS and kept in-frame rearrangements only. Not all clones are present; in checked studies, unresolved V genes account for under half, and no reason is known for the remainder. V, J and clone size are taken as reported in that table, and D and trimming were inferred from the DNA itself. The sample table contains under 150,000 clones; only one count was recorded for 80% to 90% of them. 3.5% to 5.5% of the sample comes from the top ten.

This chain is built from TRBV12-5 and TRBJ1-6; tentative D gene TRBD1, with 5 bases matching. Sequenced: PBMCs. This sequence was found in a woman aged 40 to 50 in good health and CMV-seropositive. The DNA sequence is given as TGTGCTAGCAGTCCTGGGAGGGGTTCACCCCTCCACTTT. Its protein reads: CASSPGRGSPLHF. With the portions outside the CDR3 filled from the reference TRBV12-5 and TRBJ1-6 genes, the complete variable region becomes DARVTQTPRHKVTEMGQEVTMRCQPILGHNTVFWYRQTMMQGLELLAYFRNRAPLDDSGMPKDRFSAEMPDATLATLKIQPSEPRDSAVYFCASSPGRGSPLHFGNGTRLTVT.